The rows below give T cell receptor beta chains drawn from one sample of a study of cytomegalovirus exposure and HLA in healthy donors. Clones were sequenced by immunoSEQ multiplex PCR, and TCRdb holds only the in-frame ones, with some missing. The repertoire has some 150,000 clones, 75% to 90% of them found once; the top ten carry about 4.3%. The sequencing input was PBMCs. These receptors came from a man aged 30 to 39 in good health and CMV-seronegative. Each CDR3 is given without its conserved first and last residue. Only some rows state a clone size, as once, few, many or a class for expanded clones.

J: TRBJ2-2
V: TRBV27
size: -
CDR3: ASSLAGRGTGELF

J: TRBJ1-4
V: TRBV21-1
size: -
CDR3: ASSARQATNEKLF

J: TRBJ2-7
V: TRBV9
size: few
CDR3: ASSVALASLYEQY

J: TRBJ2-2
V: TRBV10-1
size: once
CDR3: ASSERLAGSNTGELF

J: TRBJ1-4
V: TRBV10-3
size: -
CDR3: AISEGGGAEKLF

J: TRBJ1-2
V: TRBV4-3
size: -
CDR3: ASSHNRGPNYGYT

J: TRBJ2-3
V: TRBV10-3
size: -
CDR3: AISEQGTDTQY

J: TRBJ1-1
V: TRBV7-9
size: -
CDR3: ASSLSDTEAF

J: TRBJ1-2
V: TRBV5-1
size: -
CDR3: ASKPREVGQGANYGYT

J: TRBJ1-1
V: TRBV6-1
size: -
CDR3: ASSERGGTEAF

J: TRBJ1-6
V: TRBV27
size: -
CDR3: ASSPRDNSPLH

J: TRBJ2-1
V: TRBV6-5
size: -
CDR3: ASSYSGTSGGKI

J: TRBJ2-3
V: TRBV6-1
size: -
CDR3: ASSAGTSGTDTQY

J: TRBJ2-5
V: TRBV6-1
size: -
CDR3: ASTSTQGLGTQY

J: TRBJ1-2
V: TRBV28
size: -
CDR3: ASRDTGVPGYT

J: TRBJ1-1
V: TRBV10-1
size: -
CDR3: ASSGARTGNGNTEAF

J: TRBJ1-1
V: TRBV5-1
size: -
CDR3: ASAPAVGSEAF

J: TRBJ2-1
V: TRBV19
size: -
CDR3: ASSIVSDEQF

J: TRBJ1-4
V: TRBV5-4
size: once
CDR3: ASSRGQGLYEKLF

J: TRBJ2-1
V: TRBV7-2
size: -
CDR3: ASSSRDFYNEQF

J: TRBJ2-7
V: TRBV7-2
size: -
CDR3: ASSLSAGGNYEQY

J: TRBJ2-6
V: TRBV10-3
size: -
CDR3: AITEWDTTSGANVLT

J: TRBJ2-3
V: TRBV7-9
size: -
CDR3: SSSLPGAGGTDTQY

J: TRBJ2-2
V: TRBV4-3
size: -
CDR3: ASSQEEPRTGELF

J: TRBJ2-7
V: TRBV6-5
size: -
CDR3: ASSDGLAGGQY

J: TRBJ2-1
V: TRBV28
size: -
CDR3: ASSFSGSSYNEQF

J: TRBJ1-5
V: TRBV19
size: -
CDR3: ASMGGQIKAQH

J: TRBJ2-1
V: TRBV5-1
size: few
CDR3: ASSSQRWPDDNEQF

J: TRBJ2-7
V: TRBV7-9
size: -
CDR3: ASSTRGPGPYEQY

J: TRBJ1-4
V: TRBV6-6
size: once
CDR3: ASSYSSGGGSEKLF

J: TRBJ1-4
V: TRBV11-2
size: -
CDR3: ASSLLRDELGVEKLF

J: TRBJ2-1
V: TRBV2
size: -
CDR3: ASSEESVAALFHNEQF

J: TRBJ2-1
V: TRBV5-1
size: few
CDR3: ASSLGAMIAGNEQF

J: TRBJ1-2
V: TRBV13
size: -
CDR3: ASSGQGRYGYT

J: TRBJ1-1
V: TRBV5-1
size: -
CDR3: ASSSYRGTEILNTEAF

J: TRBJ1-2
V: TRBV29-1
size: -
CDR3: SVPDSSVNYGYT

J: TRBJ1-4
V: TRBV7-9
size: -
CDR3: ASSFGEKLF

J: TRBJ2-2
V: TRBV5-1
size: few
CDR3: ASSSASRGRTGELF

J: TRBJ1-1
V: TRBV6-4
size: -
CDR3: ASSDGTPNTEAF

J: TRBJ1-1
V: TRBV9
size: -
CDR3: ASSAGTTTEAF

J: TRBJ1-3
V: TRBV11-2
size: -
CDR3: ASSYPQDLGNTIY

J: TRBJ1-1
V: TRBV5-1
size: -
CDR3: ASSLAQHRDSNEAF

J: TRBJ1-2
V: TRBV7-9
size: -
CDR3: ASRGGGKDGYT

J: TRBJ2-1
V: TRBV7-8
size: -
CDR3: ASSLGRGPGNEQF

J: TRBJ2-7
V: TRBV5-1
size: -
CDR3: ASSLMTGVEQY

J: TRBJ2-1
V: TRBV5-1
size: few
CDR3: ASSLRTGGGDEQF

J: TRBJ2-7
V: TRBV19
size: -
CDR3: ASSTLPSFTRSYEQY

J: TRBJ2-2
V: TRBV9
size: -
CDR3: ASSEQGAPSRELF

J: TRBJ1-1
V: TRBV7-2
size: -
CDR3: ASSLDRGDTEAF

J: TRBJ1-2
V: TRBV9
size: -
CDR3: ASSVAPAANYGYT

J: TRBJ1-5
V: TRBV28
size: -
CDR3: ASSPVQQAQH

J: TRBJ2-7
V: TRBV18
size: -
CDR3: ASSPVRLTSGSYEQY

J: TRBJ2-5
V: TRBV7-9
size: -
CDR3: ASSLDGGRREETQY

J: TRBJ1-1
V: TRBV6-5
size: -
CDR3: ASSYYRRGNTEAF

J: TRBJ2-3
V: TRBV6-1
size: -
CDR3: ASRDYASGTDTQY

J: TRBJ2-5
V: TRBV11-3
size: -
CDR3: ASSRGLAGEETQY

J: TRBJ1-2
V: TRBV6-5
size: -
CDR3: ASMEALNYGYT

J: TRBJ1-5
V: TRBV2
size: -
CDR3: ASKQGNQPQH